This T cell receptor beta chain was captured by sequencing in a study of sequential checkpoint blockade in melanoma. Study overall: Randomization was 1:1 between first-line nivolumab→ipilimumab and ipilimumab→nivolumab. Each arm's sequence ended with maintenance nivolumab.

Sequenced by immunoSEQ multiplex PCR; TCRdb stores in-frame clones only, minus some. The sample includes roughly 11,000 clones, 70% to 85% of them seen just once. The V gene lost 5 bases and the J gene lost 8 bases, with 19 bases spanning the gap. Looked up from germline, CDR1 is MNHEY and CDR2 is SMNVEV (reference sequence). This CDR3 is 15 amino acids long. Treatment defined: randomized to nivolumab then ipilimumab (arm A) or the reverse (arm B). DNA-damaging chemotherapy had not been given to any patient beforehand. Sorted cells were live CD3+CD8+, lacking CD19 and CD56, from PBMCs. This specimen consisted of CD8+ T cells sorted from blood (inferred from file names), obtained from a patient given nivolumab and ipilimumab in sequence. The receptor's source is a human donor with melanoma. The chain couples TRBV27 to TRBJ2-1; possible D gene TRBD2, 6 bases. CDR3 in amino acids: CASSSEGLRGDEQFF. Written as DNA, the CDR3 is TGTGCCAGCAGTAGTGAGGGACTCCGTGGCGATGAGCAGTTCTTC.